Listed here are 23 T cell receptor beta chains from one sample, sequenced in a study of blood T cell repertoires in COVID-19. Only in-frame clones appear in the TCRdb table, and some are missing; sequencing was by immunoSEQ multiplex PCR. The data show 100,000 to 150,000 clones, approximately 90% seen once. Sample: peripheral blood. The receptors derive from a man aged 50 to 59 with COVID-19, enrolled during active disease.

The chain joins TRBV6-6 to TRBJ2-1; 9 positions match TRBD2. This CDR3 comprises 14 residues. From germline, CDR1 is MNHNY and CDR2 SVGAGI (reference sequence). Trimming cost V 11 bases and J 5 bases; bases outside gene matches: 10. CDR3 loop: CASYSGRGHNEQFF. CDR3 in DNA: TGTGCCTCCTATAGCGGGAGAGGACACAATGAGCAGTTCTTC.

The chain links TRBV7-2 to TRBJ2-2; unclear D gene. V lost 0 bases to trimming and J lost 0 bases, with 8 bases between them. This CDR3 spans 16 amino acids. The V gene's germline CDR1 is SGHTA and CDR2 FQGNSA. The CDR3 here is CASSLAQLANTGELFF. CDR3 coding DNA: TGTGCCAGCAGCTTAGCACAGCTGGCGAACACCGGGGAGCTGTTTTTT.

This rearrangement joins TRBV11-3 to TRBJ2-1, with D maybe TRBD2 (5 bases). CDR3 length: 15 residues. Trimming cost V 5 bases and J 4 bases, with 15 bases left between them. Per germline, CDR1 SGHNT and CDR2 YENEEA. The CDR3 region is CASSPGGRIYNEQFF. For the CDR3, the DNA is TGTGCCAGCAGCCCCGGAGGTCGAATTTACAATGAGCAGTTCTTC.

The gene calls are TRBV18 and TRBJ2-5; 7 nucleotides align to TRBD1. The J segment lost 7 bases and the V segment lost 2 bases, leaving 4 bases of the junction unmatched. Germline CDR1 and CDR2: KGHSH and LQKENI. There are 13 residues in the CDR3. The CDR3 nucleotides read TGTGCCAGCTCACCAACAGGGGACACGACCCAGTACTTC. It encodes CASSPTGDTTQYF.

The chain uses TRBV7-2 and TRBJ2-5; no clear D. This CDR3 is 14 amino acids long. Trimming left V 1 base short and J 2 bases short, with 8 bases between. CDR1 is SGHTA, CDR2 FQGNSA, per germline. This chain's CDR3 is CASSLGADQETQYF. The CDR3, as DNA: TGTGCCAGCAGCTTAGGGGCAGATCAAGAGACCCAGTACTTC.

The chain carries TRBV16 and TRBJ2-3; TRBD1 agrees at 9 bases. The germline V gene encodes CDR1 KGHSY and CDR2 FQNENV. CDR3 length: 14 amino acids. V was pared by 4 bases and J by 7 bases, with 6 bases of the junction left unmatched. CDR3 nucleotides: TGTGCCAGCAGCCGCGGACAGGGGACGAATACGCAGTATTTT. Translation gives CASSRGQGTNTQYF.

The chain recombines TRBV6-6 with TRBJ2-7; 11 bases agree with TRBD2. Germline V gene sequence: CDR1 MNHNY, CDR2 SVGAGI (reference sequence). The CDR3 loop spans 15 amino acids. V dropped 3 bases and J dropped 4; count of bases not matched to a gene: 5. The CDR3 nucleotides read TGTGCCAGCAGTTATAGGGCTAGCGGGAGGTACGAGCAGTACTTC. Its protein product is CASSYRASGRYEQYF.

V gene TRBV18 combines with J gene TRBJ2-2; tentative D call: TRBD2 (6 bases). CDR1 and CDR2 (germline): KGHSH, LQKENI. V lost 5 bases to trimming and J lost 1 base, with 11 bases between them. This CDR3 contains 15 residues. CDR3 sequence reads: CASSRRERNTGELFF. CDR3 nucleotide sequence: TGTGCCAGCTCAAGACGGGAGAGGAACACCGGGGAGCTGTTTTTT.

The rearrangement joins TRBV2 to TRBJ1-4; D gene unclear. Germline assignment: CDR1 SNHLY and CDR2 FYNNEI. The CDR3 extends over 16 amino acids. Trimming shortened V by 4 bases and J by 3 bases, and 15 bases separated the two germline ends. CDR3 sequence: CASSGQLTAANEKLFF. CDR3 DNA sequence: TGTGCCAGCAGTGGACAATTAACCGCAGCTAATGAAAAACTGTTTTTT.

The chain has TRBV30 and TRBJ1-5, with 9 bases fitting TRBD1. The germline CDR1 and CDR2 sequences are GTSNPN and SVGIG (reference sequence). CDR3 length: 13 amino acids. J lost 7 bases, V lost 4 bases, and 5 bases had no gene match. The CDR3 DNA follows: TGTGCCTGGAAACAGGGGGCGGGACAGCCCCAGCATTTT. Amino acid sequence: CAWKQGAGQPQHF.

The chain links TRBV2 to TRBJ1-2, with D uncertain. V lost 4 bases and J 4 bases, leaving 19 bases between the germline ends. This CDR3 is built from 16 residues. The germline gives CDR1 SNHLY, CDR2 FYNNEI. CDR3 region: CASSVAPSKGAYGYTF. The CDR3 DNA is TGTGCCAGCAGTGTCGCTCCGTCCAAGGGAGCCTATGGCTACACCTTC.

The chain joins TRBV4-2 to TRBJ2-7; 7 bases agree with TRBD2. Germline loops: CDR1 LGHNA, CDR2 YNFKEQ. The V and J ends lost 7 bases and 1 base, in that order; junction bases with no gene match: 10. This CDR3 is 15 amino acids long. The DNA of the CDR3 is TGTGCCAGCACCCTAGAGCTAGCGGAATCCTACGAGCAGTACTTC. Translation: CASTLELAESYEQYF.

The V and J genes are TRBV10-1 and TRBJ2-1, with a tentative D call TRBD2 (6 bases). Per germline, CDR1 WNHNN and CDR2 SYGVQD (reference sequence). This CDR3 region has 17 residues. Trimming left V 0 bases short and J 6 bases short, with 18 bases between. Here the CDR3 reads CASSESRGGPGTNEQFF. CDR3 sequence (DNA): TGCGCCAGCAGTGAGTCCCGCGGAGGGCCAGGTACCAATGAGCAGTTCTTC.

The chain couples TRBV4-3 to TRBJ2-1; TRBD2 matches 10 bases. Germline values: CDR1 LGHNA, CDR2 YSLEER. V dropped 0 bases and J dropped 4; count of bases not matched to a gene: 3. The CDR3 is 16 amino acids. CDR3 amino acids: CASSQETSGPYNEQFF. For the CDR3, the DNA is TGCGCCAGCAGCCAAGAGACTAGCGGGCCTTACAATGAGCAGTTCTTC.

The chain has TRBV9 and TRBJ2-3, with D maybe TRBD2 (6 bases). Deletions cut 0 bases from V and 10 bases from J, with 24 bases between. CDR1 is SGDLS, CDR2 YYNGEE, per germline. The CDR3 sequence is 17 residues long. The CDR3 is CASSVDARAPWGEAQYF. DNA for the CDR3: TGTGCCAGCAGCGTAGATGCTCGGGCCCCGTGGGGGGAGGCGCAGTATTTT.

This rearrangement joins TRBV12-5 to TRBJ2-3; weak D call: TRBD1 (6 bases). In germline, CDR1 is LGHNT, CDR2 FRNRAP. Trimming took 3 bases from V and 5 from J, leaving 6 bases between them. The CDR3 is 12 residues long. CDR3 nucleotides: TGTGCTAGTGGTTTACAGGGAGATACGCAGTATTTT. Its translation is CASGLQGDTQYF.

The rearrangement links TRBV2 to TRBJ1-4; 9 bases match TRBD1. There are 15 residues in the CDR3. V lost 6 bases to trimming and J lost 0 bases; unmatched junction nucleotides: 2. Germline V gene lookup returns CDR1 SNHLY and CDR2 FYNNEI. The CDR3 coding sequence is TGTGCCAGCAGCGGACAGGGGACAACTAATGAAAAACTGTTTTTT. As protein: CASSGQGTTNEKLFF.

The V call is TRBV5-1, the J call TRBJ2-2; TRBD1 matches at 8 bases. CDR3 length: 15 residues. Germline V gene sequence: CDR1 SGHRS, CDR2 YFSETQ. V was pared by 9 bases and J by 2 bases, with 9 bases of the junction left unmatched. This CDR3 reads CATHDRGPNTGELFF. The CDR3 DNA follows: TGCGCCACCCACGACAGGGGCCCCAACACCGGGGAGCTGTTTTTT.

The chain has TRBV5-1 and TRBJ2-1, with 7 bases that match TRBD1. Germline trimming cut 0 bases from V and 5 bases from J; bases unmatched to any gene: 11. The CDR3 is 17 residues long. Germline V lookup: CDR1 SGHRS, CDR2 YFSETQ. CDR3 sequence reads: CASSLAMGTVQDNEQFF. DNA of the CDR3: TGCGCCAGCAGCTTGGCCATGGGGACAGTCCAAGACAATGAGCAGTTCTTC.

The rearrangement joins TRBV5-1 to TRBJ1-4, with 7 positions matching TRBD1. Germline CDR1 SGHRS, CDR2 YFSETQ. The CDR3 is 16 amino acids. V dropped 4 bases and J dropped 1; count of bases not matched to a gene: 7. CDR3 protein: CASSPGTEGTNEKLFF. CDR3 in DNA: TGCGCCAGCAGCCCCGGGACAGAAGGAACTAATGAAAAACTGTTTTTT.

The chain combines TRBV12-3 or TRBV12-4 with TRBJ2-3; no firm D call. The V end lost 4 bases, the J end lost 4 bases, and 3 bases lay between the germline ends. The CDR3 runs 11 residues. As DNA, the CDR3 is TGTGCCAGCAGTTCCGCAGATACGCAGTATTTT. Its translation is CASSSADTQYF.

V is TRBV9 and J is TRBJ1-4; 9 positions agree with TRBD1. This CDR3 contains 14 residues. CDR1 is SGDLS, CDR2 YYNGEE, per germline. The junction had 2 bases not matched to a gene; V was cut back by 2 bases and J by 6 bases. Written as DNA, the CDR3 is TGTGCCAGCAGCGTGTGGGACAGGGATGAAAAACTGTTTTTT. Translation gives CASSVWDRDEKLFF.

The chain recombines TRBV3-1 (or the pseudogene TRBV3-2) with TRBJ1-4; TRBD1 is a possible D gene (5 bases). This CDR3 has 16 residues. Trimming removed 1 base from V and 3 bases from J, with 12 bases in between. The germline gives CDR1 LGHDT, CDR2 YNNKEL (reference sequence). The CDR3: CASSQASGGANEKLFF. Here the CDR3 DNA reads TGTGCCAGCAGCCAAGCCTCCGGGGGAGCTAATGAAAAACTGTTTTTT.